This T cell receptor beta chain was observed in a study of blood T cell repertoires in COVID-19. Study at large: From T cells, B-cell-depleted T cells, or PBMCs came the material, which was cDNA or gDNA.

Trimming at V came to 3 bases and at J to 11 bases, leaving 14 bases not matched to a gene. This CDR3 has 17 residues. CDR1 and CDR2 (germline): LNHDA, SQIVND (reference sequence). Original processing methods: Researchers report that nucleated cell counts were estimated from reference gene primer amplification. Measured with immunoSEQ multiplex PCR; TCRdb has only the in-frame clones, and not every one. V, J and clone size are those of that table, while D and trimming were read from the DNA. The repertoire holds approximately 230,000 clones, with just under 85% as singletons. Sequencing was done on a sample of peripheral blood. This TCR was sampled from a man older than 75 with acute or convalescent COVID-19. This chain uses TRBV19 with TRBJ1-6; the match to TRBD1 covers 9 bases. The CDR3 is CASSIPGQGTAWPPLHF. The CDR3 nucleotides are TGTGCCAGTAGTATTCCGGGACAGGGCACGGCGTGGCCACCCCTCCACTTT.